Presented here are 10 T cell receptor beta chains from one specimen sequenced in a study of CD8+CD57+ T cells in acquired aplastic anemia (dated 2018 in TCRdb). Patients chosen for sequencing had shown expansion of CD8+CD57+ cells by flow cytometry. Sequencer: Illumina HiSeq 2000. Profiling of TCR beta VDJ combinations and CDR3 sequences used genomic DNA as the template. TCRdb took the public reads, trimmed them with fastp at Q25, ran MiXCR for clone calling and kept in-frame beta chains. For every CDR3 protein sequence, its rows merge into one entry that carries the most common genes and DNA. Within this sample are 200,000 to 250,000 distinct CDR3 sequences, with approximately 50% of them counted one time only. 7.8% of the sample comes from the top ten. Source material: sorted CD4+, CD8+, or CD8+CD57+ T cells (not recorded which) from PBMCs. Receptors originate from a human donor with aplastic anemia.

The chain links TRBV9 to TRBJ2-6; TRBD1 matches at 7 bases. Germline V CDR1 and CDR2: SGDLS, YYNGEE. The length of the CDR3 is 16 residues. V dropped 4 bases and J dropped 0; count of bases not matched to a gene: 4. The CDR3, as DNA: TGTGCCAGCAGCTCGGACAGGAGCTCTGGGGCCAACGTCCTGACTTTC. It yields the protein CASSSDRSSGANVLTF.

In its sample, this clonotype was seen many times. This chain joins TRBV19 and TRBJ2-7; no clear D. The V and J ends lost 5 bases and 3 bases respectively, with 8 bases between them. Germline CDR1 reads LNHDA; CDR2 reads SQIVND (reference sequence). The CDR3 contains 12 residues. The CDR3 DNA reads as TGTGCCAGTAGTCCCACGGGCTACGAGCAGTACTTC. Amino acid sequence: CASSPTGYEQYF. The full variable domain, completed using reference TRBV19 and TRBJ2-7, is DGGITQSPKYLFRKEGQNVTLSCEQNLNHDAMYWYRQDPGQGLRLIYYSQIVNDFQKGDIAEGYSVSREKKESFPLTVTSAQKNPTAFYLCASSPTGYEQYFGPGTRLTVT.

The chain joins TRBV6-6 to TRBJ2-7; 12 bases match TRBD2. This CDR3 spans 17 amino acids. V lost 0 bases to trimming and J lost 3 bases; unmatched junction nucleotides: 6. CDR1 is MNHNY, CDR2 SVGAGI, per germline (reference sequence). CDR3 in amino acids: CASSYSNRLAGVYEQYV. CDR3 nucleotide sequence: TGTGCCAGCAGTTACTCGAATAGACTAGCGGGAGTCTACGAGCAGTACGTC.

The J gene is TRBJ2-1, the V gene TRBV24-1; D not certain. V lost 0 bases to trimming and J lost 5 bases, with 10 bases between them. Germline V gene lookup returns CDR1 KGHDR and CDR2 SFDVKD. This CDR3 contains 15 residues. The CDR3 spells CATSDLRKADNEQFF. The CDR3 DNA reads TGTGCCACCAGTGATTTGAGGAAAGCTGACAATGAGCAGTTCTTC.

This clonotype was picked up many times. The chain joins TRBV6-1 to TRBJ1-1; no definite D call. Germline lookup yields CDR1 MNHNS and CDR2 SASEGT. V was cut by 2 bases and J by 3 bases, with 7 bases left in between. The CDR3 contains 13 residues. As DNA, the CDR3 is TGTGCCAGCAGTGAATTTCCGGACACTGAAGCTTTCTTT. Its translation is CASSEFPDTEAFF.

V gene TRBV20-1 combines with J gene TRBJ2-7; 8 bases fit TRBD2. This CDR3 has 11 amino acids. Germline V gene data show CDR1 as DFQATT and CDR2 as SNEGSKA (reference sequence). The ends lost 6 bases at V and 4 bases at J; junction bases unmatched: 2. CDR3 bases: TGCAGTGCCAGCGGGGGTTACGAGCAGTACTTC. It yields the protein CSASGGYEQYF.

This clonotype has a single count. This chain uses TRBV15 with TRBJ2-7, with 8 bases that match TRBD1. Germline V lookup: CDR1 LNHNV, CDR2 YYDKDF (reference sequence). The CDR3 is made up of 13 amino acids. The J segment lost 6 bases and the V segment lost 6 bases, leaving 7 bases of the junction unmatched. As DNA, the CDR3 is TGTGCCACCAGTCCGACAGGGACAGGCGAGCAGTACTTC. Translation: CATSPTGTGEQYF.

To note about this clonotype: Being one base from a much bigger clone, this may be a read error. Likely a read error: the CDR3 ends without its conserved phenylalanine or tryptophan. The chain is built from TRBV15 and TRBJ2-2; D not certain. The CDR3 consists of 12 residues. The germline V gene encodes CDR1 LNHNV and CDR2 YYDKDF (reference sequence). V shed 10 bases and J shed 3 bases, with 9 bases lying between them. CDR3 in DNA: TGTGCCAGCTCCGACGACACCGGGGAGCTGTTTCTT. Translation: CASSDDTGELFL.

This clonotype was seen ten or more times. The V call is TRBV7-9, the J call TRBJ1-2, with TRBD1 matching over 12 bases. The CDR3 consists of 18 residues. Germline V lookup: CDR1 SEHNR, CDR2 FQNEAQ (reference sequence). Trimming removed 4 bases from V and 2 bases from J; junction bases left unmatched: 11. CDR3 DNA sequence: TGTGCCAGCAGCTCAACGACGAAGGGACAGGGGGCGAACTATGGCTACACCTTC. Protein product: CASSSTTKGQGANYGYTF.

This clonotype was counted many times. J is TRBJ2-7 and V is TRBV9; 11 positions match TRBD2. Looked up from germline, CDR1 is SGDLS and CDR2 is YYNGEE. This CDR3 is built from 15 residues. The junction had 8 bases not matched to a gene; V was cut back by 2 bases and J by 7 bases. For the CDR3, the DNA is TGTGCCAGCAGCGTGGGACTAGCGGAGGCAGGGGAGCAGTACTTC. This translates into CASSVGLAEAGEQYF.